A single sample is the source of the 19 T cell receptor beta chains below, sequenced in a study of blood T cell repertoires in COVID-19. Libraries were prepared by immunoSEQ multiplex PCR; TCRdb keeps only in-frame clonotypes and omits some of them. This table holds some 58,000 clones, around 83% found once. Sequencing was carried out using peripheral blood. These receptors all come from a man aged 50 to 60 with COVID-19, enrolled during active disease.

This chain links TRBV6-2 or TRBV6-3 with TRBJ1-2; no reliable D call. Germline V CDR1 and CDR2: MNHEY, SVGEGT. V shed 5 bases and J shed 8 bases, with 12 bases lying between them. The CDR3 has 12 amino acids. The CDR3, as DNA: TGTGCCAGCAGTCGGGCCGCTAGCGGCTACACCTTC. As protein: CASSRAASGYTF.

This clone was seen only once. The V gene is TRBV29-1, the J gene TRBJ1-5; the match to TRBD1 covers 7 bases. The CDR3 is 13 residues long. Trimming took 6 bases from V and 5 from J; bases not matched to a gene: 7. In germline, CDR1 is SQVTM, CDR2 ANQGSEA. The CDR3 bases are TGCAGCGTCTCCGGGACAGAAGATCAGCCCCAGCATTTT. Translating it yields CSVSGTEDQPQHF.

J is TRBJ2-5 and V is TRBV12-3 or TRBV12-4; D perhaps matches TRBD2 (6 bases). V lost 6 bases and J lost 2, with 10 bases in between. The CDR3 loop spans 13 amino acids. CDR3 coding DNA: TGTGCCAGCAGCCGCGGGACGCAAGAGACCCAGTACTTC. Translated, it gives CASSRGTQETQYF.

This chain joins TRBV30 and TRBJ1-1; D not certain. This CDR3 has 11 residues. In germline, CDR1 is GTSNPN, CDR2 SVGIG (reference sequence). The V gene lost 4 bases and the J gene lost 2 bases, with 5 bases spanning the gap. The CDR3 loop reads CAWNLNTEAFF. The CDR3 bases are TGTGCCTGGAATCTAAACACTGAAGCTTTCTTT.

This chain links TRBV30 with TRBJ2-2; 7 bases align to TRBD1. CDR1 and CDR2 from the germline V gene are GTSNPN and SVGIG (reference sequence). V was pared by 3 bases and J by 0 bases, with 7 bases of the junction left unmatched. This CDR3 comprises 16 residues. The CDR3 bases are TGTGCCTGGAGCCTTTGGGACAGTTCGAACACCGGGGAGCTGTTTTTT. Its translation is CAWSLWDSSNTGELFF.

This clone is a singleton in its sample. In nucleotides, the CDR3 is TGCGCCAGCAGCCAAATCAGACAGGGATTGGCTGGAAACACCATATATTTT. Translating it yields CASSQIRQGLAGNTIYF. The J gene is TRBJ1-3, the V gene TRBV4-1, with 7 bases lining up with TRBD1. V was pared by 2 bases and J by 2 bases, with 9 bases of the junction left unmatched. Germline V gene lookup returns CDR1 MGHRA and CDR2 YSYEKL. The CDR3 has 17 amino acids.

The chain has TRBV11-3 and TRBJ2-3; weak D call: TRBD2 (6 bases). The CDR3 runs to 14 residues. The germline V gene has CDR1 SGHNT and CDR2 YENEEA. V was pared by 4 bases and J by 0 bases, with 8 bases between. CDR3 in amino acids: CASSSGTSTDTQYF. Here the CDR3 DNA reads TGTGCCAGCAGCTCCGGGACTAGCACAGATACGCAGTATTTT.

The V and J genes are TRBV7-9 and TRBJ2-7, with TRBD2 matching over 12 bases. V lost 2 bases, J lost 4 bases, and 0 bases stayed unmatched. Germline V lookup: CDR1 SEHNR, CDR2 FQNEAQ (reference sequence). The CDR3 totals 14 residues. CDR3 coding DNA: TGTGCCAGCAGCTTACTAGCGGGAGGGTACGAGCAGTACTTC. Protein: CASSLLAGGYEQYF.

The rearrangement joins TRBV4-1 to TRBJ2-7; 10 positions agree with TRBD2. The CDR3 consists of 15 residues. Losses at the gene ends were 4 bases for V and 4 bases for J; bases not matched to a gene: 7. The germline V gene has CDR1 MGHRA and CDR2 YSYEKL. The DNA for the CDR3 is TGCGCCAGCAGCCGTATATCTAGCGGGAGTTACGAGCAGTACTTC. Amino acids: CASSRISSGSYEQYF.

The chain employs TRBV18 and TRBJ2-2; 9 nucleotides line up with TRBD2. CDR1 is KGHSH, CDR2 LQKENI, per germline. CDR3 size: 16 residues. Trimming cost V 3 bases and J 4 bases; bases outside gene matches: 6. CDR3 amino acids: CASSPPGTSTTGELFF. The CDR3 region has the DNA TGTGCCAGCTCACCTCCCGGGACTAGCACCACCGGGGAGCTGTTTTTT.

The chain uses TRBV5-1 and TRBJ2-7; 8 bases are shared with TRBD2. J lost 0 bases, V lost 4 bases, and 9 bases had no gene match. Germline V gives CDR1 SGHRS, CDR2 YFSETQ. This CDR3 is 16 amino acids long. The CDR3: CASSNQLAASSYEQYF. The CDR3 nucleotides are TGCGCCAGCAGCAACCAACTAGCGGCGAGCTCCTACGAGCAGTACTTC.

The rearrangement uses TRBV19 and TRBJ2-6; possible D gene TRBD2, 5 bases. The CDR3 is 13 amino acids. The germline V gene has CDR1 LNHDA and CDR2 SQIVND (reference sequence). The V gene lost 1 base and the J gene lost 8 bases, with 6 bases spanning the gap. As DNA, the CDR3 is TGTGCCAGTAGTATAGGCGGGCCCAACGTCCTGACTTTC. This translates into CASSIGGPNVLTF.

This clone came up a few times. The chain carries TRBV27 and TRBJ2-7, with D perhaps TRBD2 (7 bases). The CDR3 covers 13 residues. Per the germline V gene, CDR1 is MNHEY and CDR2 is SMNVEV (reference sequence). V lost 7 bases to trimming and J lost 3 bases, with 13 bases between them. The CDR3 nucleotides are TGTGCCAGCAAAAAGGGGGGGTACTACGAGCAGTACTTC. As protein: CASKKGGYYEQYF.

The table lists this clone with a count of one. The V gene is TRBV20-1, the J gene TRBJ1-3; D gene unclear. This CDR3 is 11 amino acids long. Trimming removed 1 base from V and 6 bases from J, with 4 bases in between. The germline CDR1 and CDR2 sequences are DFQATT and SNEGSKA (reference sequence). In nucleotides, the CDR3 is TGCAGTGCTAGAGTAGTAAACACCATATATTTT. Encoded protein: CSARVVNTIYF.

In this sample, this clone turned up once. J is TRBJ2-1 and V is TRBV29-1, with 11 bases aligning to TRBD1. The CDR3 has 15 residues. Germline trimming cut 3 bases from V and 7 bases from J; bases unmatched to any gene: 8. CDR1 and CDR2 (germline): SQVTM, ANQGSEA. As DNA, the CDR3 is TGCAGCGTTGATTTGGGGACAGGGGGTTATAATGAGCAGTTCTTC. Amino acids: CSVDLGTGGYNEQFF.

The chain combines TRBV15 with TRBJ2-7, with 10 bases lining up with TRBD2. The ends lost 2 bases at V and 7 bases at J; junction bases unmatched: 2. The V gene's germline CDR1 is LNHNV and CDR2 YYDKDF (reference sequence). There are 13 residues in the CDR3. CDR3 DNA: TGTGCCACCAGCAGACTAGCGGGAGAAGAGCAGTACTTC. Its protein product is CATSRLAGEEQYF. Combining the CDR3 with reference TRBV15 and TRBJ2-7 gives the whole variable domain DAMVIQNPRYQVTQFGKPVTLSCSQTLNHNVMYWYQQKSSQAPKLLFHYYDKDFNNEADTPDNFQSRRPNTSFCFLDIRSPGLGDTAMYLCATSRLAGEEQYFGPGTRLTVT.

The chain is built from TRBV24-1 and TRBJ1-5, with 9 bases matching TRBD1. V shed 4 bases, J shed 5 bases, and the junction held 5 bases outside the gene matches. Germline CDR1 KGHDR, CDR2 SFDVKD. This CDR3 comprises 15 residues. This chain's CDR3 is CATSDPTGGDQPQHF. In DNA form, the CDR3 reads TGTGCCACCAGTGACCCTACAGGGGGCGATCAGCCCCAGCATTTT.

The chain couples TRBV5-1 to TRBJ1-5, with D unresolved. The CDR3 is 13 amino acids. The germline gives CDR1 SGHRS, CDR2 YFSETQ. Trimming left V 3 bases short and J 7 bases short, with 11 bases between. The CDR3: CASSSSPGQPQHF. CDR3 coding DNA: TGCGCCAGCAGCTCCTCACCGGGGCAGCCCCAGCATTTT. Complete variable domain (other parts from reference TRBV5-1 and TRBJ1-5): KAGVTQTPRYLIKTRGQQVTLSCSPISGHRSVSWYQQTPGQGLQFLFEYFSETQRNKGNFPGRFSGRQFSNSRSEMNVSTLELGDSALYLCASSSSPGQPQHFGDGTRLSIL.

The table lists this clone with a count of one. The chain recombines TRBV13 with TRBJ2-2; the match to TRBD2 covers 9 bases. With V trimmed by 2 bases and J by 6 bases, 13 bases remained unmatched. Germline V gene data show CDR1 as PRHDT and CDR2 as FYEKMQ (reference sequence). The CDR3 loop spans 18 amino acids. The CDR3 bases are TGTGCCAGCAGCTTAAGTTTTTTCGCTAGCGGGATTTCCGGGGAGCTGTTTTTT. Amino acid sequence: CASSLSFFASGISGELFF.